One sample yielded the 8 T cell receptor beta chains listed below, sequenced in a study of T cells in narcolepsy. The method was immunoSEQ multiplex PCR; TCRdb's version includes in-frame clones alone and lacks a portion of them. The sample carries 25,000 to 30,000 clones, over 75% recorded once. The sequencing input was CD45RA- memory CD4+ T cells from PBMCs. These receptors all stem from a human donor with narcolepsy.

The chain has TRBV27 and TRBJ2-3; 8 bases align to TRBD1. The V segment lost 6 bases and the J segment 4 bases; nucleotides outside the gene matches: 6. This CDR3 contains 14 residues. The germline V gene encodes CDR1 MNHEY and CDR2 SMNVEV (reference sequence). CDR3 bases: TGTGCCAGCAGCAGCAGGGGGCGCCCAGATACGCAGTATTTT. This gives the protein CASSSRGRPDTQYF.

This chain uses TRBV2 with TRBJ1-4; TRBD1 might be the D (5 bases). V lost 7 bases, J lost 4 bases, and 16 bases lay in between. The germline V gene has CDR1 SNHLY and CDR2 FYNNEI. CDR3 size: 15 residues. CDR3 in amino acids: CASIFAGTYNEKLFF. The CDR3 bases are TGTGCCAGCATCTTTGCCGGGACCTATAATGAAAAACTGTTTTTT.

The chain joins TRBV7-6 to TRBJ2-5; 9 bases fit TRBD2. The germline V gene encodes CDR1 SGHVS and CDR2 FNYEAQ. The CDR3 contains 15 residues. J gave up 5 bases and V 5 bases, and 9 bases lay outside the gene matches. This chain's CDR3 is CASSPRAGGRETQYF. CDR3 coding DNA: TGTGCCAGCAGCCCCAGGGCGGGGGGGCGTGAGACCCAGTACTTC.

The chain uses TRBV7-2 and TRBJ1-1; perhaps TRBD1 as D (5 bases). Per germline, CDR1 SGHTA and CDR2 FQGNSA. V shed 2 bases and J shed 8 bases, with 18 bases lying between them. The CDR3 loop spans 15 amino acids. The CDR3 here is CASSLRGTTEREAFF. The CDR3 coding sequence is TGTGCCAGCAGCTTACGGGGGACGACAGAGCGCGAAGCTTTCTTT. The variable domain in full, completed from reference TRBV7-2 and TRBJ1-1, reads GAGVSQSPSNKVTEKGKDVELRCDPISGHTALYWYRQSLGQGLEFLIYFQGNSAPDKSGLPSDRFSAERTGGSVSTLTIQRTQQEDSAVYLCASSLRGTTEREAFFGQGTRLTVV.

The V gene is TRBV7-2, the J gene TRBJ2-4; 10 nucleotides match TRBD2. CDR1 and CDR2 (germline): SGHTA, FQGNSA. The CDR3 runs 17 residues. The V gene end was trimmed by 5 bases and the J gene end by 9 bases; junction bases not matched to a gene: 16. The CDR3, as DNA: TGTGCCAGCAGCCCGATGGTAGCGGGGGGACGGTCCTTCATTCAGTACTTC. Amino acid sequence: CASSPMVAGGRSFIQYF.

The J gene is TRBJ2-1, the V gene TRBV7-9, with 9 bases matching TRBD2. The CDR3 covers 18 residues. V trimming: 6 bases; J trimming: 7 bases; junction bases outside the gene matches: 19. Germline V gene sequence: CDR1 SEHNR, CDR2 FQNEAQ (reference sequence). For the CDR3, the DNA is TGTGCCAGCAGTGGGCAGAGGAGCGGGGGGCCTCGGTGGAATGAGCAGTTCTTC. The encoded protein is CASSGQRSGGPRWNEQFF.

As DNA, the CDR3 is TGTGCCAGCAGGTTGACTAGCGGAATTCACGAGCAGTACTTC. Its translation is CASRLTSGIHEQYF. The chain recombines TRBV6-5 with TRBJ2-7; 9 bases agree with TRBD2. V was pared by 6 bases and J by 5 bases, with 8 bases of the junction left unmatched. Germline assignment: CDR1 MNHEY and CDR2 SVGAGI. The CDR3 runs to 14 residues.

V usage is TRBV19 and J usage is TRBJ2-2; a weak D match, TRBD1 (7 bases). Germline V gene data show CDR1 as LNHDA and CDR2 as SQIVND (reference sequence). The V and J ends lost 8 bases and 1 base respectively, with 14 bases between them. This CDR3 comprises 15 residues. CDR3 nucleotides: TGTGCCAGTGGCCGCCAGGGGGGGAACACCGGGGAGCTGTTTTTT. Its translation is CASGRQGGNTGELFF.